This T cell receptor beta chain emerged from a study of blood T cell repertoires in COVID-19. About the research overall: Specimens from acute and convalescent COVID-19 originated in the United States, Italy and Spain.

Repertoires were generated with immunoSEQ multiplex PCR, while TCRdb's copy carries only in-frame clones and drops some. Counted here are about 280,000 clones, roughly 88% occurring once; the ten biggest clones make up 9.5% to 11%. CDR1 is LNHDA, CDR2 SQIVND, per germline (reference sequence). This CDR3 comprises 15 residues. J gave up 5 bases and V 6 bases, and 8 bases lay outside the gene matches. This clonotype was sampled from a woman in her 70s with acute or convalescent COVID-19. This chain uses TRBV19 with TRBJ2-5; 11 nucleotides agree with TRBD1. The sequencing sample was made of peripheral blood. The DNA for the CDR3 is TGTGCCAGTAGGGACAGGGGGCGCGATGTGGAGACCCAGTACTTC. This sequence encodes CASRDRGRDVETQYF.